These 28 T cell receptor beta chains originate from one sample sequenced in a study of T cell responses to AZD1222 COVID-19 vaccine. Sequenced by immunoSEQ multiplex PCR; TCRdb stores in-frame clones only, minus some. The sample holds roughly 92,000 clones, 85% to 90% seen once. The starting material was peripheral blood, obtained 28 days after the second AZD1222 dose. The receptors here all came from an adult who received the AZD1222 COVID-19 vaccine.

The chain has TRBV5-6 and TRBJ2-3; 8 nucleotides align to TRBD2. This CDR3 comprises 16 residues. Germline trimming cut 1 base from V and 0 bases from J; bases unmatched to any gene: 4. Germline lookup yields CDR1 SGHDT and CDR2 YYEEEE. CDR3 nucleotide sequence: TGTGCCAGCAGCTTGCGGCTAGCGGGTAGCACAGATACGCAGTATTTT. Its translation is CASSLRLAGSTDTQYF.

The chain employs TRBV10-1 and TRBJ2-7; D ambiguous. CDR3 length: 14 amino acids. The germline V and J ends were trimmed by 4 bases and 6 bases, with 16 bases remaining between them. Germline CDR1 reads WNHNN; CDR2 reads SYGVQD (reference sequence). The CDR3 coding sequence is TGCGCCAGCAGTGCGGGTGGCTCCCAAAGCGAGCAGTACTTC. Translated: CASSAGGSQSEQYF.

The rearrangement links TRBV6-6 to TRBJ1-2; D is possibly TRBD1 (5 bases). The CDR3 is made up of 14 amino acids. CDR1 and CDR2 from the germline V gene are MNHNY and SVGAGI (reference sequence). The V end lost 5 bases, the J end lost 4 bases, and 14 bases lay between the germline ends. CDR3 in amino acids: CASSIVTGTYGYTF. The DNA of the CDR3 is TGTGCCAGCAGTATTGTAACTGGGACCTATGGCTACACCTTC.

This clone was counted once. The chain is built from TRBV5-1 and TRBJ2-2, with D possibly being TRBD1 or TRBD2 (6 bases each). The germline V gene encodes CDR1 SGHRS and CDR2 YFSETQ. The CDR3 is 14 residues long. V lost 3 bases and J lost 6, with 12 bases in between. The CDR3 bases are TGCGCCAGCAGCTATCCAGGGGAGGCCGGGGAGCTGTTTTTT. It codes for CASSYPGEAGELFF.

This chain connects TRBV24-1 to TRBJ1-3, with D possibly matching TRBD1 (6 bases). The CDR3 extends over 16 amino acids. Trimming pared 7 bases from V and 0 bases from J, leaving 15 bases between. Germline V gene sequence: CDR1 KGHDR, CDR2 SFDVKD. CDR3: CATSRRQVSSGNTIYF. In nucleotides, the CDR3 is TGTGCCACCAGCAGACGACAGGTGAGCTCTGGAAACACCATATATTTT.

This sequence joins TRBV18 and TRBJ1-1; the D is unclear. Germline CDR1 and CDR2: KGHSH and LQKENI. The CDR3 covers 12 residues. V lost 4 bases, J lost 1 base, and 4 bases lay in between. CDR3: CASSRQNTEAFF. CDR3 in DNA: TGTGCCAGCTCACGACAGAACACTGAAGCTTTCTTT.

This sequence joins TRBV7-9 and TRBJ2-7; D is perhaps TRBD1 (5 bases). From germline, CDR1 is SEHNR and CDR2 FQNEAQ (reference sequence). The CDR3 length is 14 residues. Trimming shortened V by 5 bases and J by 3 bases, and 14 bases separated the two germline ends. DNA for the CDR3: TGTGCCAGCAGCCCTGGTCAGGGAAACTACGAGCAGTACTTC. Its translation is CASSPGQGNYEQYF.

The CDR3: CASSQDGGQDHGYTF. The CDR3, as DNA: TGTGCCAGCAGCCAAGATGGTGGGCAGGATCATGGCTACACCTTC. The chain employs TRBV3-1 (or the pseudogene TRBV3-2) and TRBJ1-2; D gene ambiguous. Trimming removed 0 bases at V and 6 bases at J, with 14 bases between. Per the germline V gene, CDR1 is LGHDT and CDR2 is YNNKEL (reference sequence). CDR3 length equals 15 residues.

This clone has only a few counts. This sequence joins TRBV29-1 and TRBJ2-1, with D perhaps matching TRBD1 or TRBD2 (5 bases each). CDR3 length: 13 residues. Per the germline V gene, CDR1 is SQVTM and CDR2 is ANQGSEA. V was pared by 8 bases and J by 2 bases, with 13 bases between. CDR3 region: CSIVGGTYNEQFF. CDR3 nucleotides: TGCAGCATCGTTGGGGGTACCTACAATGAGCAGTTCTTC.

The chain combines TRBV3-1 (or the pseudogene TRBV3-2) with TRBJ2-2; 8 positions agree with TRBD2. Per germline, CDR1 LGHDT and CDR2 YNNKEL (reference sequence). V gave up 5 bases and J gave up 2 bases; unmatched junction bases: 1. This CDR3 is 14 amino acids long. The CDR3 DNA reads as TGTGCCAGCAGCGCGGGGGGCAACACCGGGGAGCTGTTTTTT. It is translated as CASSAGGNTGELFF.

CDR3 region: CASSPSDPDPTAFF. The CDR3 nucleotides read TGCGCCAGCAGCCCCTCAGATCCAGACCCGACAGCTTTCTTT. This chain links TRBV5-1 with TRBJ1-1; no firm D call. Trimming left V 4 bases short and J 10 bases short, with 20 bases between. The CDR3 is 14 residues long. Per the germline V gene, CDR1 is SGHRS and CDR2 is YFSETQ. Using reference TRBV5-1 and TRBJ1-1 for the parts outside the CDR3, the full variable domain is KAGVTQTPRYLIKTRGQQVTLSCSPISGHRSVSWYQQTPGQGLQFLFEYFSETQRNKGNFPGRFSGRQFSNSRSEMNVSTLELGDSALYLCASSPSDPDPTAFFGQGTRLTVV.

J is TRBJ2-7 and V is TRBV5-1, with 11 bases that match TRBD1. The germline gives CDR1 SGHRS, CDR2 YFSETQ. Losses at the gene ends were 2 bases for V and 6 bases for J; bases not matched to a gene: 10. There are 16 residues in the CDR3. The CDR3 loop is CASSLRTGGAPSEQYF. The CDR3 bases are TGCGCCAGCAGCTTAAGGACAGGGGGCGCCCCCTCCGAGCAGTACTTC.

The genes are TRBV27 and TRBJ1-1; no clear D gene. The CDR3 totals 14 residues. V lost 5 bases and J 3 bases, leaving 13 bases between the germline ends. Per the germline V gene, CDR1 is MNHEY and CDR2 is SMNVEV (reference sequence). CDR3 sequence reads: CASSPHHRYTEAFF. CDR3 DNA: TGTGCCAGCAGTCCCCACCACAGATACACTGAAGCTTTCTTT.

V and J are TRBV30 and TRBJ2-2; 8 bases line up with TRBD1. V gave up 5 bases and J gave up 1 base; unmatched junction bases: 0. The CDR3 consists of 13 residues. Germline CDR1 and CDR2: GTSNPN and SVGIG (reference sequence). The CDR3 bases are TGTGCCTGGGGGACAGGGAACACCGGGGAGCTGTTTTTT. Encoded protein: CAWGTGNTGELFF.

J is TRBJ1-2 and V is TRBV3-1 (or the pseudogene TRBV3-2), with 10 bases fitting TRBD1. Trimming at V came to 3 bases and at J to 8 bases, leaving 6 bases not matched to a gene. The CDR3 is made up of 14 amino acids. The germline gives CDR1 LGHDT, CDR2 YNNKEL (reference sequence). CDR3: CASSQDRGFWGYTF. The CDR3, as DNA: TGTGCCAGCAGCCAGGACAGGGGGTTTTGGGGCTACACCTTC.

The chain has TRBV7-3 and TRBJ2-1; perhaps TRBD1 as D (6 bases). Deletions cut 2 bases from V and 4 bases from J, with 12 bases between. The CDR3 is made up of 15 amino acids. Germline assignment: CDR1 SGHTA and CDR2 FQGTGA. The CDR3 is CASSLEQGVYNEQFF. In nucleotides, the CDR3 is TGTGCCAGCAGCTTAGAACAGGGAGTTTACAATGAGCAGTTCTTC.

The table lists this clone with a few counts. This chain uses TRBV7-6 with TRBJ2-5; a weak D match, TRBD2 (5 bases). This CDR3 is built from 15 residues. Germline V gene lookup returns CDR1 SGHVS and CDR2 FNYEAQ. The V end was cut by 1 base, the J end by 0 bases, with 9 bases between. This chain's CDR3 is CASSLELRDQETQYF. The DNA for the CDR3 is TGTGCCAGCAGCTTAGAGTTGCGGGACCAAGAGACCCAGTACTTC.

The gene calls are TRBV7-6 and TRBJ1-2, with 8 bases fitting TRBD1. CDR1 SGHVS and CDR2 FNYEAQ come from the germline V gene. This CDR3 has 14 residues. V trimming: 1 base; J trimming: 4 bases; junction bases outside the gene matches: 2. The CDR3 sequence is CASSLVQGGYGYTF. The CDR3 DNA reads TGTGCCAGCAGCTTAGTACAGGGGGGCTATGGCTACACCTTC.

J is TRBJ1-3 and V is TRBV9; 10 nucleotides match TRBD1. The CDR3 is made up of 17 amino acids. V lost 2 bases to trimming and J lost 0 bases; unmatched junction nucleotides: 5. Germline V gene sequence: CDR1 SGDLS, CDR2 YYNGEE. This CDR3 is CASSVGTGDLSGNTIYF. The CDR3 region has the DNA TGTGCCAGCAGCGTCGGGACAGGGGACCTCTCTGGAAACACCATATATTTT.

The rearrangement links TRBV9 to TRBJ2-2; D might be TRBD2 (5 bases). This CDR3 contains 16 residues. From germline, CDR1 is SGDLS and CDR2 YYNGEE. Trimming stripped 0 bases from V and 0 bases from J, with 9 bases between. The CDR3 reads CASSVGGSSNTGELFF. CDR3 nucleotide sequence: TGTGCCAGCAGCGTAGGCGGGTCATCGAACACCGGGGAGCTGTTTTTT.

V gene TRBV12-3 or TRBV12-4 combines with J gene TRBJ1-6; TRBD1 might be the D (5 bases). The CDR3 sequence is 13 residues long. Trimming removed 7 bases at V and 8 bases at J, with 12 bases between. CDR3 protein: CASTWDPDSPLHF. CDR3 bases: TGTGCCAGCACGTGGGACCCTGATTCACCCCTCCACTTT.

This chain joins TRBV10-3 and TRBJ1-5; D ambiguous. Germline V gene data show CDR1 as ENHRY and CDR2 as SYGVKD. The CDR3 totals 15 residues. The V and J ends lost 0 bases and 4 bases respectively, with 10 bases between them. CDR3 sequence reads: CAISESPGINQPQHF. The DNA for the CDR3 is TGTGCCATCAGTGAGTCTCCAGGAATAAATCAGCCCCAGCATTTT.

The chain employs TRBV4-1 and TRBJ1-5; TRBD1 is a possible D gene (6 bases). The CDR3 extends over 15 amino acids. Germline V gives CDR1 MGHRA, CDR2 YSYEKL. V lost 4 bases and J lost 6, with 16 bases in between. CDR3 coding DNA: TGCGCCAGCAGCCCTCAGACAGGTTCGGTTCAGCCCCAGCATTTT. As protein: CASSPQTGSVQPQHF.

This chain's CDR3 is CAISDEETGYEQYF. As DNA, the CDR3 is TGTGCCATCAGTGATGAGGAGACGGGCTACGAGCAGTACTTC. This rearrangement joins TRBV10-3 to TRBJ2-7; D remains unclear. Germline CDR1 ENHRY, CDR2 SYGVKD. Trimming took off 3 bases at V and 3 bases at J, with 12 bases between the two ends. The CDR3 totals 14 residues.

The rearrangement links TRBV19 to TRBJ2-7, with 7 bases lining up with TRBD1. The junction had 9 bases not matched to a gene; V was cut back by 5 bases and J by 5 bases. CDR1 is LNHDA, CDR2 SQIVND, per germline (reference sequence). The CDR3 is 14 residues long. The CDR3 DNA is TGTGCCAGTAGTCCTGGTGGGACAGAAGACGAGCAGTACTTC. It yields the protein CASSPGGTEDEQYF.

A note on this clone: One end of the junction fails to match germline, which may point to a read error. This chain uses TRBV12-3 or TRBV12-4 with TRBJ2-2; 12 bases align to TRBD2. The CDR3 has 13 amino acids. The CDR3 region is CASSLSLAGGLFF. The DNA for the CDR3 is TGTGCCAGCAGTTTATCACTAGCGGGGGGGCTGTTTTTT.

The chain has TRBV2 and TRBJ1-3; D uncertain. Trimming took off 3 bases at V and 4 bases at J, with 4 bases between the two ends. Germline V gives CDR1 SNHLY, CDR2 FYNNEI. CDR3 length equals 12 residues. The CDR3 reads CASSERGNTIYF. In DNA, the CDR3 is TGTGCCAGCAGTGAGCGGGGAAACACCATATATTTT.

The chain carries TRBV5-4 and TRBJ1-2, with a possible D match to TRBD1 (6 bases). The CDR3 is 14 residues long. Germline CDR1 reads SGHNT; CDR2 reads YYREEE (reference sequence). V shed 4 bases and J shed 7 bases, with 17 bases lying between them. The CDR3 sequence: CASSPQQGFRGYTF. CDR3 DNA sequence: TGTGCCAGCAGCCCCCAACAGGGATTTCGTGGCTACACCTTC.